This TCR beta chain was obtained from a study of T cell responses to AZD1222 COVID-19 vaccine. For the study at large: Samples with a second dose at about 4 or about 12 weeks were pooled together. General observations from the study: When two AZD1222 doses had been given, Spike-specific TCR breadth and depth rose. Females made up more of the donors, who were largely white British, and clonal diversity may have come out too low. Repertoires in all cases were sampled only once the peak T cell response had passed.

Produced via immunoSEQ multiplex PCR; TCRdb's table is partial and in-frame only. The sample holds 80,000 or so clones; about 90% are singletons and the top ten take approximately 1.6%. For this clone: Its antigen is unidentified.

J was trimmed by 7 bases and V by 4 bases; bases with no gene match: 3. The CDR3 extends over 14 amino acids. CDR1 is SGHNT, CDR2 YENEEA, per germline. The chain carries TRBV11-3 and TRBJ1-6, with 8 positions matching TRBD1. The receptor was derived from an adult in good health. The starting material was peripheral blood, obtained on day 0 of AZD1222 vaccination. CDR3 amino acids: CASSSTGVNSPLHF. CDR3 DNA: TGTGCCAGCAGCTCGACAGGGGTGAATTCACCCCTCCACTTT.